The entry that follows covers one T cell receptor (beta chain) sequence. There is no known antigen for this receptor. Base qualities are not provided; no much larger clone lies one nucleotide away. The trial excluded patients who had a history of autoimmune disease or who were on systemic immunosuppression. Peripheral blood for TCR sequencing was collected from all dose cohorts at baseline, on cycle 4 day 1, and on cycle 7 day 1. Samples were obtained from an open-label, multicenter, first-in-human phase I dose-escalation trial of ivuxolimab. Adults with locally advanced or metastatic head and neck squamous cell, hepatocellular, melanoma or renal cell carcinoma were enrolled in the trial. Before TCR sequencing, CD4+ T cells and CD8+ T cells from peripheral blood were sorted into separate populations. This sample is drawn from a study of OX40 agonist ivuxolimab in advanced cancers. With regard to the full study: The costimulatory receptor OX40 (CD134) was targeted by ivuxolimab, a fully human IgG2 agonistic monoclonal antibody. Intravenous ivuxolimab was administered to patients every 2 weeks at six dose levels: 0.01, 0.1, 0.3, 1.5, 3 and 10 mg/kg. Among the 52 dose-escalation patients, approximately 20 had hepatocellular carcinoma, roughly 15 melanoma, 9 renal cell carcinoma and 9 head and neck cancer. The dose-escalation cohort was almost 85% male with a mean age of about 60 years, ranging from 23 to 79. Patients were allowed to have had prior anti-PD-1, anti-PD-L1 or anti-CTLA-4 therapy, and approximately 40% of the dose-escalation patients had previously received checkpoint inhibitors. Partial responses occurred in three dose-escalation patients, of whom one had hepatocellular carcinoma and two had cutaneous melanoma. Peripheral TCRbeta sequencing aimed to test whether ivuxolimab altered TCR sequence diversity and caused clonal T-cell expansion. The paper reports the monotherapy dose-escalation portion (N of about 51 patients) of the phase I ivuxolimab trial. The study at large found these results: After ivuxolimab, more expanded clones were found on average in CD8+ T cells than in CD4+ T cells. Low levels of normalized T-cell clonal expansion were also seen in some patients who did not respond. Partial responders in the 0.1-3.0 mg/kg groups had among the lowest normalized peripheral clonal expansion, especially among CD8+ T cells. Which antigens the clonally expanded peripheral T cells were specific for was not determined. At doses from 0.1 to 3.0 mg/kg, clonal expansion was seen in both CD4+ and CD8+ blood T cells between baseline and week 6.

For sequencing of the TCRbeta CDR3 region, genomic DNA was extracted from the sorted cells. The immunoSEQ Assay was used for sequencing of TCRbeta CDR3 regions. Here the immuneACCESS table is served through TCRdb, limited to in-frame sequences with V and J called. Missing clones are a known gap in these copies; in checked studies unresolved V genes cover under half, and the rest lacks a known reason. Present in this sample are some 82,000 clones, roughly 90% of which were seen just once. Approximately 2.4% of the sample rests with the top ten. V gives up 5 bases and J gives up 4 bases, and the segment between their germline ends measures 16 bases. CDR1 and CDR2, looked up from the germline V gene, are ENHRY and SYGVKD. The CDR3 holds 15 amino acids from the cysteine to the phenylalanine. The kept DNA is CDR3 alone, 45 bases in frame from the first base.

The source was CD4+ or CD8+ T cells sorted from blood, collected in a trial of the OX40 agonist ivuxolimab. The clonotype was recovered from an adult with an advanced solid tumor such as melanoma, head and neck, liver or kidney cancer. Rearrangement joined TRBV10-3 to TRBJ2-3; the D gene is possibly TRBD1, with 6 bases matching. The CDR3 protein is CAISRTAQDADTQYF. The DNA reads as follows: TGTGCCATCAGTAGGACAGCCCAGGACGCAGATACGCAGTATTTT.